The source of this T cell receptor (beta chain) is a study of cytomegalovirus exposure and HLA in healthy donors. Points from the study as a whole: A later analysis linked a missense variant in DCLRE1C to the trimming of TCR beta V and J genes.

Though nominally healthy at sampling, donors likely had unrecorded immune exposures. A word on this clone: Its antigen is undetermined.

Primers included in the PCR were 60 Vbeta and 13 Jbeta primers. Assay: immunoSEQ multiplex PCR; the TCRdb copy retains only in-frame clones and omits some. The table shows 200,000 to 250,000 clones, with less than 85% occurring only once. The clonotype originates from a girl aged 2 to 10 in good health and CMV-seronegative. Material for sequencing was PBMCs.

CDR3 residues: CASSPGDRDTGELFF. Here the CDR3 DNA reads TGCGCCAGCAGCCCAGGAGACAGGGACACCGGGGAGCTGTTTTTT. The chain recombines TRBV5-1 with TRBJ2-2; 7 bases line up with TRBD1. Germline loops: CDR1 SGHRS, CDR2 YFSETQ. V trimming: 4 bases; J trimming: 3 bases; junction bases outside the gene matches: 6. The CDR3 is made up of 15 amino acids.